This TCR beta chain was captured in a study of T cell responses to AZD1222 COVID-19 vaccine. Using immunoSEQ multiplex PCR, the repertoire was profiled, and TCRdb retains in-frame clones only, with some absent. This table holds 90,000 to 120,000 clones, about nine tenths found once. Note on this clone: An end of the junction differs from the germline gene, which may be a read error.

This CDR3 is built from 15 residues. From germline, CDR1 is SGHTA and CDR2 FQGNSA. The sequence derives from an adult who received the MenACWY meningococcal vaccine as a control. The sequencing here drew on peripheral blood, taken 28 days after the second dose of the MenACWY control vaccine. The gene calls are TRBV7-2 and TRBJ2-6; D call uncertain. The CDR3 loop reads CASSRTLSVANVLTF. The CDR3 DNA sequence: TGTGCCAGCAGTCGTACCCTCTCTGTGGCCAACGTCCTGACTTTC.